These 15 T cell receptor beta chains were sequenced from one sample in a study of blood T cell repertoires in COVID-19. The table came from immunoSEQ multiplex PCR; TCRdb's copy has only in-frame clones and leaves some out. Among about 52,000 clones listed, about 80% were seen once. Input material: peripheral blood. The receptors derive from a man between 65 and 85 years old with active COVID-19.

J is TRBJ1-4 and V is TRBV29-1, with unresolved D. Trimming stripped 4 bases from V and 10 bases from J, with 13 bases between. The CDR3 spans 12 residues. Germline V gene sequence: CDR1 SQVTM, CDR2 ANQGSEA. CDR3 region: CSVGEWGAKLFF. In DNA form, the CDR3 reads TGCAGCGTTGGGGAGTGGGGTGCAAAACTGTTTTTT.

Regarding this clone: At one end, the junction sequence differs from germline, possibly due to a read error. V usage is TRBV5-4 and J usage is TRBJ2-7; 7 bases are a match to TRBD1. The CDR3 consists of 11 residues. Per the germline V gene, CDR1 is SGHNT and CDR2 is YYREEE (reference sequence). The CDR3 bases are TGTGCCAGCAGCCCAGGGACAGAGCTGCACTTC. This sequence encodes CASSPGTELHF.

The chain has TRBV5-6 and TRBJ2-7, with no clear D. V lost 0 bases and J lost 4, with 11 bases in between. CDR1 is SGHDT and CDR2 is YYEEEE in the germline V gene. The CDR3 is made up of 14 amino acids. The CDR3 nucleotides read TGTGCCAGCAGCTTGGGGGCAGTGGGTTACGAGCAGTACTTC. This translates into CASSLGAVGYEQYF.

This rearrangement joins TRBV20-1 to TRBJ2-3, with a weak D call TRBD2 (6 bases). Germline CDR1 and CDR2: DFQATT and SNEGSKA (reference sequence). Between the trimmed V and J ends, which lost 3 bases and 3 bases, there was a span of 22 bases. This CDR3 has 17 residues. The CDR3 sequence: CSASPLRRGSTTDTQYF. DNA for the CDR3: TGCAGTGCTAGTCCCCTCCGGCGGGGTAGTACAACAGATACGCAGTATTTT.

V and J are TRBV30 and TRBJ1-1; D gene unclear. The germline V gene has CDR1 GTSNPN and CDR2 SVGIG (reference sequence). The CDR3 length is 13 residues. The V end lost 0 bases, the J end lost 8 bases, and 13 bases lay between the germline ends. The CDR3 nucleotides read TGTGCCTGGAGTGTACAAAGGAGCCGCGAAGCTTTCTTT. It codes for CAWSVQRSREAFF. The complete variable domain, with remaining parts taken from reference TRBV30 and TRBJ1-1, reads SQTIHQWPATLVQPVGSPLSLECTVEGTSNPNLYWYRQAAGRGLQLLFYSVGIGQISSEVPQNLSASRPQDRQFILSSKKLLLSDSGFYLCAWSVQRSREAFFGQGTRLTVV.

The V and J genes are TRBV2 and TRBJ2-5; D is possibly TRBD2 (5 bases). The germline V gene has CDR1 SNHLY and CDR2 FYNNEI. The CDR3 covers 13 residues. The ends were cut back, 5 bases at V and 5 bases at J, with 12 bases in the middle. Here the CDR3 DNA reads TGTGCCAGCAGTCTGGGCGGGCGGGAGACCCAGTACTTC. Its protein is CASSLGGRETQYF.

This rearrangement joins TRBV7-3 to TRBJ2-2; TRBD2 is a possible D gene (6 bases). CDR1 is SGHTA and CDR2 is FQGTGA in the germline V gene. The V end lost 5 bases, the J end lost 0 bases, and 16 bases lay between the germline ends. The CDR3 is 17 amino acids. The chain's CDR3 is CASSIGTAWSNTGELFF. In nucleotides, the CDR3 is TGTGCCAGCAGCATCGGGACTGCCTGGTCGAACACCGGGGAGCTGTTTTTT.

The CDR3 DNA follows: TGTGCCAGCAGCCAGACTGGAGGGGCCCCAGATACGCAGTATTTT. This translates into CASSQTGGAPDTQYF. The chain carries TRBV7-7 and TRBJ2-3; maybe TRBD2 (6 bases). Germline CDR1 is SSHAT and CDR2 is FNYEAQ (reference sequence). The CDR3 runs to 15 residues. V lost 5 bases, J lost 4 bases, and 16 bases lay in between.

V usage is TRBV7-9 and J usage is TRBJ2-7, with D unclear. The CDR3 extends over 14 amino acids. Germline loops: CDR1 SEHNR, CDR2 FQNEAQ (reference sequence). Trimming stripped 5 bases from V and 0 bases from J, with 11 bases between. The CDR3 region has the DNA TGTGCCAGCAGCGCTGCTATGATCTCCTACGAGCAGTACTTC. This translates into CASSAAMISYEQYF.

The chain joins TRBV6-5 to TRBJ2-7; D possibly corresponds to TRBD2 (5 bases). CDR1 and CDR2 from the germline V gene are MNHEY and SVGAGI. The CDR3 totals 13 residues. Trimming left V 6 bases short and J 0 bases short, with 9 bases between. The CDR3 region is CASRTGSSYEQYF. The CDR3 bases are TGTGCCAGCAGGACTGGGAGCTCCTACGAGCAGTACTTC.

This clone was seen more than once but under ten times. The chain joins TRBV11-2 to TRBJ1-1; D uncertain. V lost 0 bases and J 1 base, leaving 15 bases between the germline ends. Germline V gene sequence: CDR1 SGHAT, CDR2 FQNNGV. CDR3 size: 17 residues. CDR3 residues: CASSLDAPPAGNTEAFF. The CDR3 DNA sequence: TGTGCCAGCAGCTTAGATGCCCCGCCGGCGGGGAACACTGAAGCTTTCTTT.

CDR3 sequence (DNA): TGTGCCAGCAGCCCGCGGACAGGGACAGATACGCAGTATTTT. Translation: CASSPRTGTDTQYF. The gene calls are TRBV9 and TRBJ2-3; 8 bases map to TRBD1. The trim removed 4 bases at V and 3 bases at J, leaving 4 bases unmatched. There are 14 residues in the CDR3. Per germline, CDR1 SGDLS and CDR2 YYNGEE.

This clone has a handful of counts. The chain recombines TRBV5-5 with TRBJ2-7, with a possible D match to TRBD1 (5 bases). The CDR3 length is 12 residues. Looked up from germline, CDR1 is SGHKS and CDR2 is YYEKEE (reference sequence). Trimming pared 1 base from V and 6 bases from J, leaving 8 bases between. The CDR3 here is CASSLLGAEQYF. CDR3 DNA: TGTGCCAGCAGCTTGCTAGGGGCCGAGCAGTACTTC. Looking up the rest from reference TRBV5-5 and TRBJ2-7 gives the full variable domain: DAGVTQSPTHLIKTRGQQVTLRCSPISGHKSVSWYQQVLGQGPQFIFQYYEKEERGRGNFPDRFSARQFPNYSSELNVNALLLGDSALYLCASSLLGAEQYFGPGTRLTVT.

The J gene is TRBJ1-5, the V gene TRBV4-1; D is possibly TRBD1 (5 bases). The CDR3 loop spans 15 amino acids. Germline CDR1 MGHRA, CDR2 YSYEKL. V was shortened by 3 bases and J by 0 bases, with 9 bases between the two germline ends. The CDR3 bases are TGCGCCAGCAGCCACCCAGGGTTTAGCAATCAGCCCCAGCATTTT. This codes for CASSHPGFSNQPQHF.

This chain joins TRBV27 and TRBJ1-4, with 8 nucleotides matching TRBD1. J gave up 8 bases and V 6 bases, and 26 bases lay outside the gene matches. CDR1 and CDR2 (germline): MNHEY, SMNVEV (reference sequence). CDR3 length: 20 residues. CDR3 loop: CASSLRIGQGDASMTEKLFF. The CDR3 coding sequence is TGTGCCAGCAGCCTACGAATAGGACAGGGAGATGCTTCCATGACGGAAAAACTGTTTTTT.